Sequencing of this T cell receptor beta chain was carried out in a study of neurological immune-mediated disorders. In its sample, this clonotype was seen many times. The cDNA was generated by 5'RACE with 10-nucleotide random UMIs. A single record per CDR3 protein comes from TCRdb applying MiXCR to the 5' RACE reads. The sample yields tens of thousands of distinct CDR3 sequences, approximately 4.5% seen once. Preparation of the unsorted libraries drew on 2 million PBMCs stored at -80 C. The junction had 8 bases not matched to a gene; V was cut back by 6 bases and J by 1 base. Germline CDR1 DFQATT, CDR2 SNEGSKA (reference sequence). This CDR3 contains 14 residues.

The chain is built from TRBV20-1 and TRBJ1-2, with TRBD1 identical over 7 bases. Sequences were obtained from PBMCs. The sequence was obtained from a woman aged 55-70 years with multiple sclerosis. CDR3 in DNA: TGCAGTGCCGTCCGAGGGGGCGGTAACTATGGCTACACCTTC. Translation: CSAVRGGGNYGYTF.